This T cell receptor (beta chain) was found in a study of blood T cell repertoires in COVID-19. Turning to the study itself: PBMCs, B-cell-depleted T cells, or T cells provided the cDNA or gDNA that made up the material.

This clone appeared a single time. Authors' analysis steps: Cell counts per sample came from amplifying reference gene primers. The protocol was immunoSEQ multiplex PCR, while the TCRdb copy is restricted to in-frame clones and leaves out a portion. The V and J calls and clone size come from that table; D and trimming were worked out from the DNA. This table holds approximately 160,000 clones, approximately 80% found once. The CDR3 sequence is 13 residues long. Germline V gives CDR1 SGHTA, CDR2 FQGTGA. Trimming took 0 bases from V and 11 from J; bases not matched to a gene: 5. The sequenced material came from peripheral blood. This receptor was taken from a woman in her forties or fifties in a cohort sampled during active or convalescent COVID-19. This chain connects TRBV7-3 to TRBJ1-1, with TRBD1 identical over 8 bases. This CDR3 is CASSLTSRDRAFF. CDR3 nucleotide sequence: TGTGCCAGCAGCTTAACGTCCCGGGACAGGGCTTTCTTT.